What follows is one TCR beta chain and its context. This specimen belongs to a study of blood T cell repertoires in COVID-19. Looking at the study overall: Whether acute or convalescent, the COVID-19 samples came from the United States, Italy and Spain. From T cells, B-cell-depleted T cells, or PBMCs came the material, which was cDNA or gDNA.

Under the authors' procedure: Estimated nucleated cell counts came from reference gene primer amplification. TCRdb's table, derived via immunoSEQ multiplex PCR, lists solely in-frame clones and lacks some. V, J and clone size derive from that table, while D and trimming were established from the DNA sequence. The table includes some 74,000 clones, around 83% detected once. Per germline, CDR1 SGHTA and CDR2 FQGTGA. The trim removed 4 bases at V and 8 bases at J, leaving 7 bases unmatched. The CDR3 length is 14 residues. The sequence derives from a man older than 75 with acute or convalescent COVID-19. The chain joins TRBV7-3 to TRBJ2-2; 7 bases match TRBD1. What was sequenced was peripheral blood. This CDR3 reads CASSSDRRVGELFF. In nucleotides, the CDR3 is TGTGCCAGCAGCTCGGACAGGAGAGTAGGGGAGCTGTTTTTT.